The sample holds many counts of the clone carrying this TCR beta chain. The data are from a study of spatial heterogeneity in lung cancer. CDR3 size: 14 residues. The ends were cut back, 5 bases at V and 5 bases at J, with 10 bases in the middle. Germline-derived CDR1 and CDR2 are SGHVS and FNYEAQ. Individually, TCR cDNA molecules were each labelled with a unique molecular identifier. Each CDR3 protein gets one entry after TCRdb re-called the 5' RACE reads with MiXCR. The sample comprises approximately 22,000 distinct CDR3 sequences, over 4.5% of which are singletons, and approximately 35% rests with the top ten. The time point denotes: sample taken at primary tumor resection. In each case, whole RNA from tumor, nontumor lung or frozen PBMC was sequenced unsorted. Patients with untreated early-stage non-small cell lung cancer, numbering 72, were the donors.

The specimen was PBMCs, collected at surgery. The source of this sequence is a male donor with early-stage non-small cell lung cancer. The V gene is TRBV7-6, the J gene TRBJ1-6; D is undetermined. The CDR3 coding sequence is TGTGCCAGCAGCCCAGACATAGATAATTCACCCCTCCACTTT. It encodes CASSPDIDNSPLHF.